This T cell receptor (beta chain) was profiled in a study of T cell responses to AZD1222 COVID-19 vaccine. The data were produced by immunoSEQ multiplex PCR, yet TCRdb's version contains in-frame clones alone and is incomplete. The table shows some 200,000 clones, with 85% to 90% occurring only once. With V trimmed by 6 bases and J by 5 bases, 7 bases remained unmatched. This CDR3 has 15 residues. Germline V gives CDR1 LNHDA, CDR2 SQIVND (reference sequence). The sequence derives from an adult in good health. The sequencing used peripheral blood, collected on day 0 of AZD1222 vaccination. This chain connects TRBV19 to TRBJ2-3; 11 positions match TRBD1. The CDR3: CASRPRTGGVDTQYF. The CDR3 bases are TGTGCCAGTAGGCCTCGGACAGGGGGCGTAGATACGCAGTATTTT.